This T cell receptor (beta chain) stems from a study of shared T cell receptors in the human thymus. V was trimmed by 0 bases and J by 4 bases, leaving 8 bases between them. The CDR3 spans 14 residues. Germline lookup yields CDR1 LGHNA and CDR2 YSLEER. Sequenced by immunoSEQ multiplex PCR; TCRdb stores in-frame clones only, minus some. The sample consists of about 660,000 clones, approximately 90% of them appearing once. This clone was counted only a few times. Additional DNA sequences in this sample encode the identical CDR3. The same data also contributed to another study, on human thymus T cells. That paper states: Seemingly biased V and J gene usage marked thymic and blood repertoires. Related work showed strongly overlapping thymic repertoires across unrelated individuals.

This TCR was recovered from a boy in the first two years of life with a congenital heart defect. V is TRBV4-3 and J is TRBJ2-3; maybe TRBD1 (5 bases). Specimen: thymocytes. The CDR3 protein is CASSQERGADTQYF. CDR3 in DNA: TGCGCCAGCAGCCAAGAAAGGGGTGCAGATACGCAGTATTTT.